The clone carrying this TCR beta chain occurred a few times. Each CDR3 protein gets one entry after TCRdb re-called the RACE reads with MiXCR. The top ten hold 1% to 1.2% of the sample, which has over 80,000 distinct CDR3 sequences, roughly a tenth seen once. These data originate in a study of human T cells and chemical hapten exposure. At the level of the study: Variability of per-sample TCR yields stemmed mainly from small differences in pooled library volume.

Time point described: patch test 3, about 24 weeks after DPC sensitization. Described treatment: therapeutic diphenylcyclopropenone sensitization with weekly scalp DPC. Each donor was an alopecia patient between 18 and 70 years of age who qualified for DPC. The V segment lost 1 base and the J segment 2 bases; nucleotides outside the gene matches: 1. CDR1 and CDR2 from the germline V gene are SGHVS and FNYEAQ. This CDR3 has 14 residues. The clonotype originates from a woman aged 25-40 years with alopecia areata. Some clones in this sample may be carry-over from other donors' samples. The V and J genes are TRBV7-6 and TRBJ2-7; TRBD1 matches 8 bases. The material was whole blood, obtained in connection with sensitization to the hapten diphenylcyclopropenone (DPC). The CDR3 reads CASSLGTGPYEQYV. For the CDR3, the DNA is TGTGCCAGCAGCTTAGGGACAGGGCCCTACGAGCAGTACGTC.